The 16 T cell receptor beta chains presented below share a single source sample, sequenced in a study of blood T cell repertoires in COVID-19. Assay used: immunoSEQ multiplex PCR; TCRdb lists only in-frame clones, some missing. The table records 150,000 to 200,000 clones, around four fifths of them present only once. Sequences were obtained from peripheral blood. The receptors derive from a woman of 80 years or more with acute or convalescent COVID-19.

V and J are TRBV3-1 (or the pseudogene TRBV3-2) and TRBJ1-2, with TRBD1 matching 9 bases. The CDR3 loop spans 15 amino acids. After removal of 0 bases from V and 6 bases from J, the junction contained 5 bases not matched to a gene. Germline V gene lookup returns CDR1 LGHDT and CDR2 YNNKEL (reference sequence). The CDR3 DNA sequence: TGTGCCAGCAGCCAAGAATACAGGGGGCTGGATGGCTACACCTTC. Translated, it gives CASSQEYRGLDGYTF.

This chain uses TRBV5-4 with TRBJ2-7; D is perhaps TRBD2 (7 bases). This CDR3 contains 16 residues. Germline CDR1 is SGHNT and CDR2 is YYREEE (reference sequence). With 4 bases removed from V and 0 bases from J, the gap between germline ends came to 17 bases. The CDR3 nucleotides are TGTGCCAGCAGCGGGGGGGCTAGCGCTCCCTCCTACGAGCAGTACTTC. Translated: CASSGGASAPSYEQYF.

This rearrangement joins TRBV7-2 to TRBJ2-3, with D tentatively TRBD2 (5 bases). The germline V gene encodes CDR1 SGHTA and CDR2 FQGNSA. The V end lost 5 bases, the J end lost 5 bases, and 5 bases lay between the germline ends. CDR3 length: 11 residues. The CDR3 bases are TGTGCCAGCAGCCGGGGAGATACGCAGTATTTT. It specifies CASSRGDTQYF.

This rearrangement joins TRBV3-1 (or the pseudogene TRBV3-2) to TRBJ1-1, with 7 positions matching TRBD1. Looked up from germline, CDR1 is LGHDT and CDR2 is YNNKEL (reference sequence). The CDR3 sequence is 14 residues long. V lost 5 bases, J lost 1 base, and 4 bases stayed unmatched. The CDR3 DNA follows: TGTGCCAGCAGCTCCGGACAGGCGAACACTGAAGCTTTCTTT. This sequence encodes CASSSGQANTEAFF.

The chain recombines TRBV9 with TRBJ2-7; D might be TRBD2 (6 bases). Looked up from germline, CDR1 is SGDLS and CDR2 is YYNGEE. The V and J ends lost 0 bases and 3 bases respectively, with 19 bases between them. CDR3 length: 17 residues. CDR3 protein: CASSVDTTSRGSYEQYF. Here the CDR3 DNA reads TGTGCCAGCAGCGTAGATACGACTAGTAGGGGAAGCTACGAGCAGTACTTC.

The chain joins TRBV7-2 to TRBJ2-3, with a possible D match to TRBD1 (6 bases). V lost 1 base, J lost 5 bases, and 10 bases lay in between. Germline CDR1 is SGHTA and CDR2 is FQGNSA. This CDR3 has 14 residues. CDR3 bases: TGTGCCAGCAGCTTAGGCCACAGGGTAGATACGCAGTATTTT. Translated: CASSLGHRVDTQYF.

The V call is TRBV21-1, the J call TRBJ2-7; the DNA was not compared with TRBD1, the D call given in the table. TRBV21-1 is tagged as a pseudogene. CDR3 size: 12 residues. CDR3 region: CASSRPRGMRYF. In nucleotides, the CDR3 is TGTGCCAGCAGCCGACCAAGGGGGATGCGGTACTTC.

The table lists this clone with a count of one. CDR3 sequence reads: CASSEYGDYGYTF. The CDR3 region has the DNA TGCGCCAGCAGTGAGTACGGTGACTATGGCTACACCTTC. The genes are TRBV10-2 and TRBJ1-2; D is ambiguous. Germline CDR1 is WSHSY and CDR2 is SAAADI. The CDR3 sequence is 13 residues long. The V end lost 1 base, the J end lost 3 bases, and 6 bases lay between the germline ends.

The V and J genes are TRBV19 and TRBJ2-6; D gene ambiguous. The germline CDR1 and CDR2 sequences are LNHDA and SQIVND (reference sequence). There are 15 residues in the CDR3. Between the trimmed V and J ends, which lost 4 bases and 0 bases, there was a span of 7 bases. DNA of the CDR3: TGTGCCAGTAGTACAGGAAACTCTGGGGCCAACGTCCTGACTTTC. It translates to CASSTGNSGANVLTF.

The chain employs TRBV7-6 and TRBJ1-3, with D hard to call. The V gene lost 1 base and the J gene lost 0 bases, with 7 bases spanning the gap. The CDR3 has 15 amino acids. Germline CDR1 and CDR2: SGHVS and FNYEAQ. The DNA for the CDR3 is TGTGCCAGCAGCTTAGGTGACAACTCTGGAAACACCATATATTTT. Protein sequence: CASSLGDNSGNTIYF.

Turning to this clone: Different DNA sequences within this sample yield the same CDR3. The J gene is TRBJ2-2, the V gene TRBV5-1; 11 bases line up with TRBD2. The V segment lost 4 bases and the J segment 2 bases; nucleotides outside the gene matches: 4. The CDR3 loop spans 16 amino acids. Germline CDR1 SGHRS, CDR2 YFSETQ. CDR3 loop: CASSTLAGGNTGELFF. Here the CDR3 DNA reads TGCGCCAGCAGCACCCTAGCGGGAGGTAACACCGGGGAGCTGTTTTTT.

CDR3 in DNA: TGTGCCACCAGCAGAGTCCGGGACAGGGCCTACAATGAGCAGTTCTTC. Translated: CATSRVRDRAYNEQFF. The J gene is TRBJ2-1, the V gene TRBV15; TRBD1 matches at 9 bases. The CDR3 runs 16 residues. CDR1 and CDR2 (germline): LNHNV, YYDKDF (reference sequence). V lost 1 base to trimming and J lost 2 bases; unmatched junction nucleotides: 3.

CDR3 residues: CAISESNTGGAYEQYF. CDR3 DNA sequence: TGTGCCATCAGTGAGTCGAATACAGGGGGCGCGTACGAGCAGTACTTC. This rearrangement joins TRBV10-3 to TRBJ2-7; TRBD1 matches 9 bases. There are 16 residues in the CDR3. V gave up 0 bases and J gave up 4 bases; unmatched junction bases: 7. The germline V gene encodes CDR1 ENHRY and CDR2 SYGVKD.

V usage is TRBV6-1 and J usage is TRBJ1-5; 8 nucleotides match TRBD1. The trim removed 0 bases at V and 2 bases at J, leaving 9 bases unmatched. The germline V gene encodes CDR1 MNHNS and CDR2 SASEGT. The CDR3 length is 18 residues. In DNA, the CDR3 is TGTGCCAGCAGTGAAGCCAGGGGGCTTGGTCTGGGCAATCAGCCCCAGCATTTT. It encodes CASSEARGLGLGNQPQHF.

V usage is TRBV14 and J usage is TRBJ2-7; the D is unclear. The CDR3 has 11 residues. Trimming cost V 3 bases and J 3 bases, with 3 bases left between them. Germline loops: CDR1 SGHDN, CDR2 FVKESK. CDR3 residues: CASSQSYEQYF. CDR3 nucleotides: TGTGCCAGCAGCCAGAGCTACGAGCAGTACTTC. Drawing the rest from reference TRBV14 and TRBJ2-7, the complete variable domain is EAGVTQFPSHSVIEKGQTVTLRCDPISGHDNLYWYRRVMGKEIKFLLHFVKESKQDESGMPNNRFLAERTGGTYSTLKVQPAELEDSGVYFCASSQSYEQYFGPGTRLTVT.

For this clone: The sample contains more than one DNA sequence encoding this CDR3. The V call is TRBV5-1, the J call TRBJ2-7; 8 bases align to TRBD1. Unmatched junction bases numbered 5, after V lost 4 bases and J lost 2 bases. Germline CDR1 SGHRS, CDR2 YFSETQ. The CDR3 is made up of 14 amino acids. The CDR3 here is CASSPGQGAYEQYF. As DNA, the CDR3 is TGCGCCAGCAGCCCTGGACAGGGTGCCTACGAGCAGTACTTC.